This T cell receptor (beta chain) was captured by sequencing in a study of CD8 T cells in Susac syndrome (dated by TCRdb to between 2018 and 2020). About the investigation overall: Among the Susac syndrome patients who were sequenced, clinically active disease was present in five or six and clinical remission was observed in eight. Whether CD8+ T cell activation and differentiation in Susac syndrome was antigen driven was tested using repertoire sequencing. At blood withdrawal, Susac syndrome patients were therapy-naive, treated with corticosteroids (with IVIg additionally given to some), or treated with IVIg alone. What the study reported, not specific to this receptor: The number of individuals in the TCR sequencing and HLA analysis was recognized as being relatively small. No clonal expansion was detected in the CD4+ T cell repertoire of Susac syndrome patients.

RNA was extracted using the RNeasy kit, and roughly 0.5 to 1 ug of the RNA was reverse transcribed with random hexamers. The immunoSEQ multiplex PCR assay, which covers 54 Vbeta and 13 Jbeta segments, was used to amplify TCR beta CDR3 regions. PCR amplification bias was corrected by using a synthetic template baseline for primer optimization and computational correction. In the paper's pipeline: Reads were assigned to V, D and J genes according to IMGT and analyzed in immunoSEQ Analyzer, with only productive sequences retained. Clonality was calculated as one minus the Shannon entropy normalized by log2 of the number of productive unique sequences. For each patient and control, public and private clones were evaluated within the 100 most prevalent clones. A clone was defined as Susac-specific if it was absent from the healthy and MS cohorts, from around 960 published viral clones and from other ImmuneACCESS disease sequences. TCRdb reran the public reads through fastp at Q25 and MiXCR, keeping productive beta chains. Rows with one shared CDR3 protein collapse into an entry with the most common genes and DNA. The V and J calls were not made by the authors but by TCRdb's processing. This sample holds around 150,000 distinct CDR3 sequences; nearly 97% were observed only once. 0.084% of the sample lies in the top ten.

Reading from cysteine to phenylalanine, the CDR3 counts 12 amino acids. Only the CDR3 DNA is retained, 36 bases long and in frame from the first base. The junction shows trimming of 7 bases on V and 3 bases on J, plus 10 bases between the germline ends. CDR1 and CDR2, per the germline V gene, are SQVTM and ANQGSEA. High-throughput TCR beta sequencing profiled peripheral blood CD8+ and CD4+ T cells from healthy donors, Susac syndrome patients and multiple sclerosis patients. The Susac syndrome patients fulfilled recently defined diagnostic criteria for definite or probable disease. Bulk CD8+ and CD4+ T cells were purified magnetically by negative isolation, whereas CD8+ TEMRA cells were enriched by FACS. Blood was drawn into EDTA tubes, processed within 24 hours, and PBMCs were isolated by density gradient centrifugation. PBMCs intended for TCR sequencing were cryopreserved in liquid nitrogen and were subsequently thawed in a 37 degrees C water bath. The sorted or isolated CD4+, CD8+ and CD8+ TEMRA cells reached a purity of at least 90%.

Comment on this clonotype: Its antigen target is currently unknown. It has no much larger one-base neighbor in the sample; base qualities were not kept.

The clonotype originates from a human donor with Susac syndrome. The sequence is built from TRBV29-1 and TRBJ1-5, with the D segment identity uncertain. The sequenced material came from CD4+ T cells from PBMCs. The nucleotides are TGCAGCGCAGGCGGTCACAATCAGCCCCAGCATTTT. Its protein reads: CSAGGHNQPQHF.